These T cell receptor beta chains were read from a single sample in a study of T cell changes during pregnancy in multiple sclerosis. TCRdb's copy holds only in-frame clones and misses some; the assay was immunoSEQ multiplex PCR. Of under 40,000 clones in the sample, 90% are singletons; the top ten hold around an eighth. The input for sequencing was CD8+ T cells from peripheral blood mononuclear cells, taken in the first trimester of pregnancy. These receptors all come from a female donor with multiple sclerosis, enrolled in a pregnancy study. CDR3s include the opening cysteine and the closing phenylalanine or tryptophan. D genes are given only for firm matches. Rows give clone size only sometimes, using once, few, many, or a class for an expanded clone.

V,J,size,D,CDR3,DNA
TRBV6-5,TRBJ2-5,NA,TRBD2,CASSYLLAGGGETQYF,TGTGCCAGCAGTTACTTGCTAGCGGGAGGGGGAGAGACCCAGTACTTC
TRBV6-5,TRBJ2-1,few,NA,CASGAGEQFF,TGTGCCTCAGGGGCTGGGGAGCAGTTCTTC
TRBV5-4,TRBJ2-2,NA,TRBD2,CASSLDGTSAGELFF,TGTGCCAGCAGCTTGGATGGGACTAGCGCCGGGGAGCTGTTTTTT
TRBV7-9,TRBJ2-3,once,NA,CASSSGTDTQYF,TGTGCCAGCAGCTCCGGCACAGATACGCAGTATTTT
TRBV19,TRBJ2-7,NA,TRBD1,CASSVGQGGNEQYF,TGTGCCAGTAGTGTGGGACAGGGCGGGAACGAGCAGTACTTC
TRBV5-5,TRBJ2-7,NA,NA,CASSLEAGAPYEQYF,TGTGCCAGCAGCTTGGAGGCCGGAGCACCCTACGAGCAGTACTTC
TRBV27,TRBJ1-2,NA,TRBD1,CASSSGDRGPSYGYTF,TGTGCCAGCAGTTCTGGGGACAGGGGGCCTTCTTATGGCTACACCTTC
TRBV7-9,TRBJ1-3,NA,TRBD1,CASSRTGGNTIYF,TGTGCCAGCAGCCGGACAGGCGGAAACACCATATATTTT
TRBV6-5,TRBJ2-5,NA,TRBD2,CASSSRLALETQYF,TGTGCCAGCAGTTCTAGACTAGCCTTAGAGACCCAGTACTTC
TRBV9,TRBJ2-1,once,NA,CASSVEQGRNEQFF,TGTGCCAGCAGCGTAGAACAGGGTCGAAATGAGCAGTTCTTC
TRBV13,TRBJ1-2,NA,NA,CASSLGARPGGGYTF,TGTGCCAGCAGCTTAGGGGCCAGGCCTGGGGGCGGCTACACCTTC
TRBV14,TRBJ1-1,NA,NA,CASSQGQNTEAFF,TGTGCCAGCAGCCAGGGACAGAACACTGAAGCTTTCTTT
TRBV11-3,TRBJ2-1,NA,NA,CASSSGNNEQFF,TGTGCCAGCAGTTCAGGGAACAATGAGCAGTTCTTC
TRBV27,TRBJ2-2,NA,TRBD2,CASSPGLAANTGELFF,TGTGCCAGCAGTCCCGGACTAGCGGCGAACACCGGGGAGCTGTTTTTT
TRBV28,TRBJ2-7,NA,NA,CASSLRFTEGLFYEQYF,TGTGCCAGCAGTTTGAGATTCACGGAGGGCCTATTCTACGAGCAGTACTTC
TRBV29-1,TRBJ1-1,NA,NA,CSVEDLSKDTGAFF,TGCAGCGTTGAAGATCTCAGTAAGGACACGGGAGCTTTCTTT
TRBV15,TRBJ1-3,NA,NA,CATSGPTGLSSGNTIYF,TGTGCCACCAGCGGGCCCACGGGATTGAGCTCTGGAAACACCATATATTTT
TRBV15,TRBJ1-2,NA,TRBD1,CATSREPLAGGRNGYTF,TGTGCCACCAGCAGGGAGCCCTTAGCAGGGGGCAGAAATGGCTACACCTTC
TRBV10-3,TRBJ2-5,few,NA,CAISEPERSTQETQYF,TGTGCCATCAGTGAGCCGGAGCGGAGTACCCAAGAGACCCAGTACTTC
TRBV6-1,TRBJ2-7,NA,TRBD2,CASSDSAGGAPGYEQYF,TGTGCCAGCAGTGATTCCGCGGGGGGGGCTCCCGGCTACGAGCAGTACTTC
TRBV5-4,TRBJ2-1,NA,NA,CASRADSYNEQFF,TGTGCCAGCAGGGCTGACTCCTACAATGAGCAGTTCTTC
TRBV7-8,TRBJ2-3,NA,TRBD2,CASSLPRGGRTDTQYF,TGTGCCAGCAGCTTACCCCGGGGGGGCCGCACAGATACGCAGTATTTT
TRBV5-6,TRBJ2-1,NA,NA,CASETSAGDTSWGNEQFF,TGTGCCAGCGAGACAAGTGCCGGGGATACATCTTGGGGCAATGAGCAGTTCTTC
TRBV27,TRBJ2-1,NA,TRBD2,CASSFSGTSGALNWGPYNEQFF,TGTGCCAGCAGTTTCTCTGGGACTAGCGGGGCCCTTAACTGGGGTCCTTACAATGAGCAGTTCTTC
TRBV6-5,TRBJ2-3,NA,NA,CASSYLYTDTQYF,TGTGCCAGCAGTTACCTATACACAGATACGCAGTATTTT
TRBV29-1,TRBJ1-2,NA,NA,CSVESEGDSNYGYTF,TGCAGCGTTGAATCTGAGGGAGATTCGAACTATGGCTACACCTTC
TRBV7-6,TRBJ2-2,NA,NA,CASSPLAGELFF,TGTGCCAGCAGCCCATTAGCCGGGGAGCTGTTTTTT
TRBV7-9,TRBJ1-2,once,NA,CASSPGLRYGYTF,TGTGCCAGCAGCCCAGGGCTTCGCTATGGCTACACCTTC
TRBV6-4,TRBJ2-1,NA,NA,CASSPRRTGDIYNEQFF,TGTGCCAGCAGCCCGCGTCGTACGGGAGATATCTACAATGAGCAGTTCTTC
TRBV4-2,TRBJ2-2,NA,TRBD1,CASSHVPVGTDTGELFF,TGTGCCAGCAGCCACGTACCGGTCGGGACAGACACCGGGGAGCTGTTTTTT
TRBV19,TRBJ2-2,NA,TRBD1,CASSITQGAHLELFF,TGTGCCAGTAGTATTACCCAGGGGGCGCATCTCGAGCTGTTTTTT
TRBV2,TRBJ2-1,NA,NA,CASNPWGAPGNEQFF,TGTGCCAGCAACCCCTGGGGAGCTCCCGGGAATGAGCAGTTCTTC
TRBV5-6,TRBJ2-1,few,TRBD2,CASSDGTTTYNEQFF,TGTGCCAGCAGCGATGGGACTACCACCTACAATGAGCAGTTCTTC
TRBV7-2,TRBJ2-1,NA,NA,CASSFSGYNEQFF,TGTGCCAGCAGCTTCAGCGGTTACAATGAGCAGTTCTTC
TRBV11-2,TRBJ2-2,NA,TRBD2,CASSLVAGDMFF,TGTGCCAGCAGCTTAGTGGCGGGAGATATGTTTTTT
TRBV28,TRBJ2-7,NA,NA,CASSPQGHTTNFYEQYF,TGTGCCAGCAGTCCTCAGGGTCACACAACCAATTTCTACGAGCAGTACTTC
TRBV5-4,TRBJ2-3,NA,NA,CASSLRGDTQYF,TGTGCCAGCAGCCTTCGGGGGGATACGCAGTATTTT
TRBV2,TRBJ2-1,NA,NA,CARRTIHNEQFF,TGTGCCAGAAGGACTATTCACAATGAGCAGTTCTTC
TRBV28,TRBJ2-7,NA,NA,CASSSLYEQYF,TGTGCCAGCAGTTCCCTCTACGAGCAGTACTTC